The entry that follows covers one T cell receptor (beta chain) sequence. The data are from a study of blood T cell repertoires in COVID-19. On the study more broadly: COVID-19 samples from acute and convalescent phases originated in the United States, Italy and Spain. Sources were T cells, B-cell-depleted T cells, or PBMCs; the material itself was cDNA or gDNA.

Followed longitudinally, the Seattle patients had been enrolled during active infection. In the authors' methods: Estimation of nucleated cell counts relied on the amplification of reference gene primers. TCRdb's table, derived via immunoSEQ multiplex PCR, lists solely in-frame clones and lacks some. V, J and clone size are taken as reported in that table, and D and trimming were inferred from the DNA itself. The repertoire holds about 130,000 clones, around 89% seen once, with roughly 4.3% in the top ten. The CDR3 runs to 16 residues. The germline V gene has CDR1 LNHDA and CDR2 SQIVND (reference sequence). The junction had 5 bases not matched to a gene; V was cut back by 3 bases and J by 1 base.

Specimen: peripheral blood. The sequence came from a man between 60 and 70 years old with COVID-19, enrolled during active disease. The chain is built from TRBV19 and TRBJ2-1; TRBD1 matches 8 bases. CDR3 loop: CASSISGQGSYNEQFF. Written as DNA, the CDR3 is TGTGCCAGTAGTATCAGCGGACAGGGTTCCTACAATGAGCAGTTCTTC.